The 18 T cell receptor beta chains below all came from one sample that was sequenced in a study of blood T cells in healthy people across ages. For the second PCR, which ran for about 6 to 11 cycles, a sample-barcoded 5' primer and a J-beta primer mix were used. TCRdb reprocessed the 5' RACE reads via MiXCR and lists one record per CDR3 protein. The sample yields hundreds of thousands of distinct CDR3 sequences, more than 40% seen once. Sequencing was done on a sample of blood. All receptors derive from a man aged 55 to 70 in good health.

Concerning this clonotype itself: This may arise from a read error, as a much more abundant clone is one base away. The rearrangement links TRBV10-2 to TRBJ2-7; no firm D call. Germline V gene data show CDR1 as WSHSY and CDR2 as SAAADI. The CDR3 consists of 14 residues. Trimming pared 4 bases from V and 3 bases from J, leaving 13 bases between. CDR3 sequence (DNA): TGCGCCAGCAGTGGGAAGGGCCAAAGCTACGAGCAGTACTTC. This sequence encodes CASSGKGQSYEQYF.

The V call is TRBV28, the J call TRBJ1-2; D possibly corresponds to TRBD1 (5 bases). The germline V gene has CDR1 MDHEN and CDR2 SYDVKM. This CDR3 has 15 residues. Trimming shortened V by 5 bases and J by 0 bases, and 13 bases separated the two germline ends. The CDR3 here is CASSPGPNANYGYTF. CDR3 coding DNA: TGTGCCAGCAGTCCAGGGCCGAACGCTAACTATGGCTACACCTTC.

As for this clonotype: A read error may produce the germline difference seen at one junction end. The rearrangement links TRBV7-8 to TRBJ2-7, with D possibly TRBD2 on 5 matching bases. Germline V CDR1 and CDR2: SGHVS, FQNEAQ. The CDR3 is made up of 15 amino acids. The CDR3 nucleotides read TGTGCCAACAGCCTTTTAGGGAAAGAGGGCTACGAGCAGTACTTC. Translation gives CANSLLGKEGYEQYF.

The chain is built from TRBV6-2 or TRBV6-3 and TRBJ2-5; weak D call: TRBD2 (5 bases). V was pared by 5 bases and J by 2 bases, with 18 bases between. This CDR3 spans 16 amino acids. The germline V gene has CDR1 MNHEY and CDR2 SVGEGT. The CDR3 protein is CASSPWTPPGQETQYF. The CDR3 DNA is TGTGCCAGCAGTCCCTGGACCCCCCCGGGGCAAGAGACCCAGTACTTC.

V gene TRBV7-9 combines with J gene TRBJ2-7; no clear D gene. Trimming took off 3 bases at V and 5 bases at J, with 8 bases between the two ends. CDR1 is SEHNR and CDR2 is FQNEAQ in the germline V gene (reference sequence). This CDR3 is 12 amino acids long. In DNA, the CDR3 is TGTGCCAGCAGCTTGATGGTGAACGAGCAGTACTTC. Translating gives CASSLMVNEQYF.

Comments on this clonotype: A much larger clone lies one base from this, so it may be a read error. The chain couples TRBV15 to TRBJ2-7, with 10 nucleotides matching TRBD1. There are 15 residues in the CDR3. The germline gives CDR1 LNHNV, CDR2 YYDKDF (reference sequence). CDR3 nucleotide sequence: TGTGCCTCCAGCAGAGATGGGACAGGGGTATCCGAGCAGTACTTC. Translated, it gives CASSRDGTGVSEQYF.

This clonotype showed up just once. The genes are TRBV11-3 and TRBJ2-1, with 12 bases matching TRBD1. Trimming cost V 5 bases and J 7 bases; bases outside gene matches: 6. The CDR3 is made up of 15 amino acids. Germline V lookup: CDR1 SGHNT, CDR2 YENEEA. This CDR3 reads CASSPRDRGRNEQFF. In DNA, the CDR3 is TGTGCCAGCAGCCCCCGGGACAGGGGGCGTAATGAGCAGTTCTTC.

The genes are TRBV12-3 or TRBV12-4 and TRBJ2-6; D is undetermined. The CDR3 is made up of 17 amino acids. V was clipped by 6 bases and J by 1 base, with 16 bases between them. The CDR3 here is CASRPNEVWSGANVLTF. The DNA of the CDR3 is TGTGCCAGCAGACCCAATGAGGTTTGGTCTGGGGCCAACGTCCTGACTTTC.

The chain recombines TRBV3-1 with TRBJ2-5; D might be TRBD2 (6 bases). The J call is in doubt because the DNA end fits TRBJ2-7 better. Germline assignment: CDR1 LGHDT and CDR2 YNNKEL (reference sequence). The CDR3 totals 14 residues. Written as DNA, the CDR3 is TGTGCCAGCAGCCAAAGGCGGGGTGTTTACGAGCAGTACTTC. It yields the protein CASSQRRGVYEQYF.

This clonotype was seen more than once but under ten times. V is TRBV4-2 and J is TRBJ1-1, with D unresolved. Trimming took 4 bases from V and 7 from J, leaving 16 bases between them. This CDR3 region has 14 residues. Germline loops: CDR1 LGHNA, CDR2 YNFKEQ. In nucleotides, the CDR3 is TGTGCCAGCAGCCCGTCCCAGAAAGTTCATGAAGCTTTCTTT. It yields the protein CASSPSQKVHEAFF.

This chain connects TRBV12-3 or TRBV12-4 to TRBJ2-2; D not resolved. Trimming shortened V by 0 bases and J by 8 bases, and 10 bases separated the two germline ends. The CDR3 contains 14 residues. The CDR3 DNA reads TGTGCCAGCAGTTTAGCGCCGGTTTCTGGGGAGCTGTTTTTT. Protein: CASSLAPVSGELFF.

The rearrangement links TRBV7-3 to TRBJ2-1; D possibly corresponds to TRBD2 (6 bases). Trimming took 0 bases from V and 5 from J, leaving 20 bases between them. The germline CDR1 and CDR2 sequences are SGHTA and FQGTGA. The CDR3 covers 18 residues. DNA for the CDR3: TGTGCCAGCAGCTTAACATCTAACGGGGGTCGGATTCACAATGAGCAGTTCTTC. This translates into CASSLTSNGGRIHNEQFF.

V and J are TRBV9 and TRBJ2-1, with 10 bases lining up with TRBD2. Germline lookup yields CDR1 SGDLS and CDR2 YYNGEE. The CDR3 has 19 residues. The J segment lost 2 bases and the V segment lost 0 bases, leaving 11 bases of the junction unmatched. Here the CDR3 DNA reads TGTGCCAGCAGCGTAGCTACTGGGGGTACTAGCGGGGCCTACAATGAGCAGTTCTTC. It yields the protein CASSVATGGTSGAYNEQFF.

The chain is built from TRBV5-1 and TRBJ1-5; D remains ambiguous. The CDR3 runs 15 residues. In germline, CDR1 is SGHRS, CDR2 YFSETQ. V gave up 0 bases and J gave up 4 bases, with 11 bases separating them. The CDR3 region has the DNA TGCGCCAGCAGCTTGGATGCAGGCTCAAATCAGCCCCAGCATTTT. Encoded protein: CASSLDAGSNQPQHF.

V gene TRBV6-5 combines with J gene TRBJ2-7; possibly TRBD2 for D (7 bases). The CDR3 consists of 16 residues. With 4 bases removed from V and 3 bases from J, the gap between germline ends came to 19 bases. Germline values: CDR1 MNHEY, CDR2 SVGAGI. CDR3 in DNA: TGTGCCAGCAGTTCCCCCGCGGGGGCGAAGGGCTACGAGCAGTACTTC. Encoded protein: CASSSPAGAKGYEQYF.

V is TRBV28 and J is TRBJ2-5; TRBD2 might be the D (5 bases). V lost 6 bases and J 5 bases, leaving 19 bases between the germline ends. This CDR3 region has 15 residues. Germline CDR1 is MDHEN and CDR2 is SYDVKM. CDR3 region: CASSSGSLRRETQYF. The DNA for the CDR3 is TGTGCCAGCAGCTCTGGGAGCCTCCGTCGGGAGACCCAGTACTTC.

The chain joins TRBV6-5 to TRBJ2-2; D uncertain. Germline V gene lookup returns CDR1 MNHEY and CDR2 SVGAGI. Trimming left V 6 bases short and J 4 bases short, with 9 bases between. The CDR3 is made up of 13 amino acids. As DNA, the CDR3 is TGTGCCAGCAGGCTGGGTGGCACCGGGGAGCTGTTTTTT. Translation: CASRLGGTGELFF.

This clonotype has a handful of counts. The chain recombines TRBV20-1 with TRBJ2-7; TRBD1 or TRBD2 may be the D gene (5 bases each). This CDR3 comprises 11 residues. CDR1 and CDR2 from the germline V gene are DFQATT and SNEGSKA (reference sequence). V shed 3 bases and J shed 6 bases, with 9 bases lying between them. The CDR3 sequence is CSARRGREQYF. The CDR3, as DNA: TGCAGTGCTAGGAGGGGCCGCGAGCAGTACTTC.